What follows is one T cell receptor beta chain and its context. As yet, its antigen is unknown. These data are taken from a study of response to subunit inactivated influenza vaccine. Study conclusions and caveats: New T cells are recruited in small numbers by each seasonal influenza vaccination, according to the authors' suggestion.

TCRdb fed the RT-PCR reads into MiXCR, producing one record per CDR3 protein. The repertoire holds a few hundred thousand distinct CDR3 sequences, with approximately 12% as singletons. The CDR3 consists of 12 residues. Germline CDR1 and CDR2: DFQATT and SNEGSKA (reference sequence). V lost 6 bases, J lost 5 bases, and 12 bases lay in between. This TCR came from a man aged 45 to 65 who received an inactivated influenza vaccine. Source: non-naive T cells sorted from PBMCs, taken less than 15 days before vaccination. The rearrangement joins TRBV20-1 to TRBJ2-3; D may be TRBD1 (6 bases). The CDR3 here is CSAMGQGDTQYF. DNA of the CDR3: TGCAGTGCAATGGGACAAGGAGATACGCAGTATTTT.